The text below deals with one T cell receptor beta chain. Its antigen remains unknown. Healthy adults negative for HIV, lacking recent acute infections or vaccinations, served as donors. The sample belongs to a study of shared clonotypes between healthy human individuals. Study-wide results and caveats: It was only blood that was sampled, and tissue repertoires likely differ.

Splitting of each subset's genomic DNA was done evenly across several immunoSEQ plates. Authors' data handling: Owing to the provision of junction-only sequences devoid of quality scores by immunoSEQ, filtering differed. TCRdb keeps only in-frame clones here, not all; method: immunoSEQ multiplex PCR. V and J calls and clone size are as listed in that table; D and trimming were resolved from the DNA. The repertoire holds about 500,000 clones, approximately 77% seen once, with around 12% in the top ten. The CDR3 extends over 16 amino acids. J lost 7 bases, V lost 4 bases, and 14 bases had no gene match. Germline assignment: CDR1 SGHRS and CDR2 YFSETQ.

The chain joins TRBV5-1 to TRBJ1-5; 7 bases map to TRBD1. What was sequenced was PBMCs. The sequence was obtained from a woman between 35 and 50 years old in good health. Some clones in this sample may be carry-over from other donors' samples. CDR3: CASSLSPRQGGQPQHF. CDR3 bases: TGCGCCAGCAGCCTCTCCCCGAGACAGGGTGGACAGCCCCAGCATTTT. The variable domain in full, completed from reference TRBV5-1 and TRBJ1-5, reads KAGVTQTPRYLIKTRGQQVTLSCSPISGHRSVSWYQQTPGQGLQFLFEYFSETQRNKGNFPGRFSGRQFSNSRSEMNVSTLELGDSALYLCASSLSPRQGGQPQHFGDGTRLSIL.